Presented here are 8 T cell receptor beta chains from one specimen sequenced in a study of blood T cell repertoires in COVID-19. Clones were read by immunoSEQ multiplex PCR, and TCRdb kept only the in-frame ones, dropping some. The repertoire holds tens of thousands of clones, roughly 82% seen once, with 0.95% to 1.5% in the top ten. The material sequenced was peripheral blood. Every receptor here comes from a woman at least 80 years old with acute or convalescent COVID-19.

Here the CDR3 DNA reads TGTGCCAGCAGCGACCGAGCGGGCCGTAAGGGATCGAACACCGGGGAGCTGTTTTTT. This sequence encodes CASSDRAGRKGSNTGELFF. V gene TRBV2 combines with J gene TRBJ2-2; weak D call: TRBD2 (6 bases). V was clipped by 6 bases and J by 0 bases, with 23 bases between them. The germline CDR1 and CDR2 sequences are SNHLY and FYNNEI. CDR3 length: 19 amino acids. Variable domain in full (rest from reference TRBV2 and TRBJ2-2): EPEVTQTPSHQVTQMGQEVILRCVPISNHLYFYWYRQILGQKVEFLVSFYNNEISEKSEIFDDQFSVERPDGSNFTLKIRSTKLEDSAMYFCASSDRAGRKGSNTGELFFGEGSRLTVL.

The count of this clone is one. The chain combines TRBV6-5 with TRBJ2-1, with unresolved D. This CDR3 is built from 14 residues. The V and J ends lost 2 bases and 4 bases respectively, with 9 bases between them. Germline values: CDR1 MNHEY, CDR2 SVGAGI. The CDR3 region is CASSYGQLYNEQFF. The CDR3 DNA reads TGTGCCAGCAGTTACGGGCAGCTTTACAATGAGCAGTTCTTC.

The V and J genes are TRBV3-1 (or the pseudogene TRBV3-2) and TRBJ2-1, with 13 bases lining up with TRBD2. The length of the CDR3 is 17 residues. J was trimmed by 9 bases and V by 3 bases; bases with no gene match: 11. Per germline, CDR1 LGHDT and CDR2 YNNKEL (reference sequence). The CDR3 region has the DNA TGTGCCAGCAGCCATCGGGTAGGCGGACTAGCGGGAGCTGAGCAGTTCTTC. This codes for CASSHRVGGLAGAEQFF.

This clone showed up just a few times. The chain links TRBV27 to TRBJ1-2; weak D call: TRBD1 (5 bases). The CDR3 covers 15 residues. With 0 bases removed from V and 4 bases from J, the gap between germline ends came to 12 bases. Germline V gene data show CDR1 as MNHEY and CDR2 as SMNVEV (reference sequence). The CDR3 sequence: CASSLSIRGSYGYTF. CDR3 nucleotide sequence: TGTGCCAGCAGTTTATCGATAAGGGGATCCTATGGCTACACCTTC.

The chain links TRBV28 to TRBJ2-1; weak D call: TRBD2 (6 bases). Deletions cut 7 bases from V and 7 bases from J, with 17 bases between. Germline-derived CDR1 and CDR2 are MDHEN and SYDVKM. The CDR3 consists of 14 residues. The CDR3 spells CASIPGTYPNEQFF. The CDR3 nucleotides read TGTGCCAGCATCCCAGGGACTTACCCTAATGAGCAGTTCTTC.

This sequence joins TRBV4-1 and TRBJ2-3; D ambiguous. Germline CDR1 reads MGHRA; CDR2 reads YSYEKL. V lost 1 base and J 4 bases, leaving 9 bases between the germline ends. This CDR3 comprises 14 residues. CDR3 region: CASSQGLSPDTQYF. The CDR3 DNA sequence: TGCGCCAGCAGCCAAGGACTCTCCCCAGATACGCAGTATTTT.

The CDR3 DNA is TGTGCCAGCAGCCGACAGGGACCCTACGAGCAGTACTTC. It yields the protein CASSRQGPYEQYF. The V and J genes are TRBV28 and TRBJ2-7, with 7 nucleotides matching TRBD1. Germline V gene lookup returns CDR1 MDHEN and CDR2 SYDVKM. The J segment lost 2 bases and the V segment lost 6 bases, leaving 4 bases of the junction unmatched. The CDR3 has 13 residues.

As DNA, the CDR3 is TGCAGTGCTAGTGAGAGCGGGAGGCCCTACGAGCAGTACTTC. Translation gives CSASESGRPYEQYF. This chain uses TRBV20-1 with TRBJ2-7; 9 bases are a match to TRBD2. The CDR3 is made up of 14 amino acids. The germline V gene encodes CDR1 DFQATT and CDR2 SNEGSKA (reference sequence). J was trimmed by 2 bases and V by 3 bases; bases with no gene match: 5.